This note documents a single TCR beta chain sequence. Its specificity is not known. One end of the junction varies from germline; a read error may be responsible. This PCR relied on a set of 60 Vbeta primers and 13 Jbeta primers. Generated by immunoSEQ multiplex PCR, the TCRdb table keeps only in-frame clones and is missing some. Of roughly 98,000 clones in the sample, under 80% were seen once. This sample is part of a study of cytomegalovirus exposure and HLA in healthy donors. Broader study findings: CMV antigen specificity was confirmed in vitro for a few CMV-associated chains.

Likely unrecorded immune exposures existed in these nominally healthy donors. Germline values: CDR1 SGHTA, CDR2 FQGTGA. The CDR3 loop spans 16 amino acids. Material for sequencing was PBMCs. V is TRBV7-3 and J is TRBJ2-6; TRBD1 matches 7 bases. The sequence came from a man between 35 and 55 years old in good health and CMV-seronegative. The CDR3 DNA reads TGTTCCAGCAGCTTCATCAGGGGGACCGGGGCCAACGTCCTGACTTTC. It codes for CSSSFIRGTGANVLTF.